These 32 T cell receptor beta chains came from one sample sequenced in a study of post-analysis software for immune sequencing data. The study's findings and limits: The five TRBV segments detected at higher frequency in patients than in controls included TRBV5-6, TRBV5-1 and TRBV20-1.

Unique molecular identifiers featured in each of the TCR beta cDNA libraries. TCRdb redid the calling of the PCR reads with MiXCR, one entry per CDR3 protein. The sample contains 430,000 or so distinct CDR3 sequences, less than 40% of which appear only once. Their recognized antigens are unknown. Material: blood. These TCRs come from a girl aged 2-10 years with multiple sclerosis.

The chain joins TRBV4-3 to TRBJ1-2; D not resolved. V lost 0 bases and J 10 bases, leaving 21 bases between the germline ends. CDR1 and CDR2 (germline): LGHNA, YSLEER. The CDR3 contains 16 residues. CDR3 protein: CASSQDGQASSSFYTF. The CDR3 DNA reads TGCGCCAGCAGCCAAGATGGGCAGGCCTCCTCTAGCTTCTACACCTTC.

This chain connects TRBV27 to TRBJ2-3; D gene ambiguous. Germline loops: CDR1 MNHEY, CDR2 SMNVEV (reference sequence). This CDR3 has 14 residues. The ends were cut back, 3 bases at V and 0 bases at J, with 7 bases in the middle. CDR3 DNA: TGTGCCAGCAGTTTTACTGCCAGCACAGATACGCAGTATTTT. It codes for CASSFTASTDTQYF.

This chain links TRBV5-1 with TRBJ1-4, with TRBD1 matching over 7 bases. This CDR3 spans 14 amino acids. V dropped 4 bases and J dropped 8; count of bases not matched to a gene: 8. CDR1 SGHRS and CDR2 YFSETQ come from the germline V gene. The CDR3 loop is CASSLTGSREKLFF. CDR3 DNA: TGCGCCAGCAGCCTGACAGGGTCAAGAGAAAAACTGTTTTTT. The variable domain in full, completed from reference TRBV5-1 and TRBJ1-4, reads KAGVTQTPRYLIKTRGQQVTLSCSPISGHRSVSWYQQTPGQGLQFLFEYFSETQRNKGNFPGRFSGRQFSNSRSEMNVSTLELGDSALYLCASSLTGSREKLFFGSGTQLSVL.

This clonotype showed up just a few times. CDR3 amino acids: CASGFPPEGQGEQYF. Here the CDR3 DNA reads TGTGCTAGTGGTTTTCCCCCGGAGGGCCAAGGTGAGCAGTACTTC. The V and J genes are TRBV12-5 and TRBJ2-5, with D maybe TRBD2 (6 bases). This CDR3 is built from 15 residues. V was trimmed by 3 bases and J by 11 bases, leaving 22 bases between them. The germline CDR1 and CDR2 sequences are LGHNT and FRNRAP.

Worth noting for this clonotype: The junction differs from germline at one of its ends, possibly a read error. The chain is built from TRBV7-8 and TRBJ2-6; D gene unclear. CDR1 is SGHVS, CDR2 FQNEAQ, per germline. The CDR3 spans 17 residues. CDR3 region: CACSPLRWGSGANVLTF. In nucleotides, the CDR3 is TGTGCCTGCAGCCCCCTCCGTTGGGGCTCTGGGGCCAACGTCCTGACTTTC.

This clonotype was found a few times. The rearrangement uses TRBV20-1 and TRBJ2-7; D is perhaps TRBD2 (6 bases). Trimming cost V 6 bases and J 2 bases, with 17 bases left between them. This CDR3 comprises 14 residues. The V gene's germline CDR1 is DFQATT and CDR2 SNEGSKA (reference sequence). The CDR3 DNA reads TGCAGTGCGCGGGGTCGGGGGTACCCCTACGAGCAGTACTTC. It specifies CSARGRGYPYEQYF.

The sample holds one count of this clonotype. The chain carries TRBV5-1 and TRBJ1-1; TRBD1 matches 9 bases. This CDR3 spans 13 amino acids. V shed 1 base, J shed 8 bases, and the junction held 3 bases outside the gene matches. From germline, CDR1 is SGHRS and CDR2 YFSETQ. The CDR3 loop is CASSLPGQGEAFF. In DNA form, the CDR3 reads TGCGCCAGCAGCTTGCCCGGACAGGGGGAAGCTTTCTTT.

This clonotype was seen a handful of times. The chain combines TRBV20-1 with TRBJ1-1; D uncertain. Trimming removed 0 bases at V and 2 bases at J, with 13 bases between. The CDR3 loop spans 15 amino acids. Germline V gives CDR1 DFQATT, CDR2 SNEGSKA (reference sequence). The CDR3 is CSARDQVAANTEAFF. The CDR3 DNA follows: TGCAGTGCTAGAGATCAGGTGGCAGCTAACACTGAAGCTTTCTTT.

This clonotype was seen only a few times. The chain joins TRBV20-1 to TRBJ2-1; D is uncertain. With 1 base removed from V and 6 bases from J, the gap between germline ends came to 7 bases. The germline gives CDR1 DFQATT, CDR2 SNEGSKA (reference sequence). There are 12 residues in the CDR3. CDR3 loop: CSARVRLNEQFF. The CDR3 DNA is TGCAGTGCTAGAGTACGACTCAATGAGCAGTTCTTC.

This rearrangement joins TRBV20-1 to TRBJ2-7, with 7 nucleotides matching TRBD1. Germline V gene lookup returns CDR1 DFQATT and CDR2 SNEGSKA (reference sequence). J gave up 5 bases and V 6 bases, and 4 bases lay outside the gene matches. The CDR3 runs to 11 residues. The CDR3 DNA follows: TGCAGTGCCACAGGGGAACACGAGCAGTACTTC. Translating gives CSATGEHEQYF.

The chain uses TRBV6-5 and TRBJ1-2, with 7 bases identical to TRBD1. The V and J ends lost 2 bases and 5 bases, in that order; junction bases with no gene match: 11. Per germline, CDR1 MNHEY and CDR2 SVGAGI. This CDR3 spans 16 amino acids. The CDR3 region has the DNA TGTGCCAGCAGTTACCGACATAGACAGGGAAGATATGGCTACACCTTC. Translated: CASSYRHRQGRYGYTF.

The table lists this clonotype with a count of one. This chain connects TRBV12-3 or TRBV12-4 to TRBJ2-7, with unresolved D. The V end was cut by 1 base, the J end by 0 bases, with 7 bases between. The CDR3 contains 14 residues. CDR3 nucleotide sequence: TGTGCCAGCAGTTTAGAGAGCTACTCCTACGAGCAGTACTTC. Translating gives CASSLESYSYEQYF.

This clonotype was counted only a few times. The chain combines TRBV28 with TRBJ2-5, with a possible D match to TRBD1 (6 bases). Germline lookup yields CDR1 MDHEN and CDR2 SYDVKM. V lost 10 bases, J lost 4 bases, and 13 bases lay in between. The CDR3 length is 12 residues. CDR3 nucleotide sequence: TGTGCCACACAGGGTTTAGGAGAGACCCAGTACTTC. Translated: CATQGLGETQYF. Full variable domain (rest looked up from reference TRBV28 and TRBJ2-5): DVKVTQSSRYLVKRTGEKVFLECVQDMDHENMFWYRQDPGLGLRLIYFSYDVKMKEKGDIPEGYSVSREKKERFSLILESASTNQTSMYLCATQGLGETQYFGPGTRLLVL.

This sequence joins TRBV7-2 and TRBJ2-4, with TRBD1 matching 8 bases. The V gene end was trimmed by 5 bases and the J gene end by 7 bases; junction bases not matched to a gene: 10. This CDR3 is built from 15 residues. Looked up from germline, CDR1 is SGHTA and CDR2 is FQGNSA. Here the CDR3 reads CASSPPWTGRNIQYF. The CDR3 DNA reads as TGTGCCAGCAGCCCCCCATGGACAGGGAGGAACATTCAGTACTTC.

The chain links TRBV19 to TRBJ1-1, with a weak D call TRBD1 (6 bases). Looked up from germline, CDR1 is LNHDA and CDR2 is SQIVND (reference sequence). The V and J ends lost 3 bases and 4 bases respectively, with 12 bases between them. This CDR3 is 14 amino acids long. CDR3 bases: TGTGCCAGTAGTATCAGGGGCGGGGGCACTGAAGCTTTCTTT. This encodes CASSIRGGGTEAFF.

The chain is built from TRBV4-3 and TRBJ2-3, with 12 bases that match TRBD2. The J segment lost 0 bases and the V segment lost 4 bases, leaving 5 bases of the junction unmatched. The germline V gene has CDR1 LGHNA and CDR2 YSLEER. The CDR3 extends over 17 amino acids. The CDR3 protein is CASSRGLAGYSTDTQYF. In DNA form, the CDR3 reads TGCGCCAGCAGCCGCGGACTAGCGGGATACAGCACAGATACGCAGTATTTT.

V gene TRBV5-1 combines with J gene TRBJ1-4; 11 nucleotides match TRBD1. Looked up from germline, CDR1 is SGHRS and CDR2 is YFSETQ. The CDR3 consists of 15 residues. J gave up 7 bases and V 5 bases, and 7 bases lay outside the gene matches. Written as DNA, the CDR3 is TGCGCCAGCAGTTATCTCGGGACAGGGGGTGAAAAACTGTTTTTT. Its translation: CASSYLGTGGEKLFF.

V gene TRBV10-3 combines with J gene TRBJ1-1; TRBD1 matches 11 bases. V dropped 3 bases and J dropped 5; count of bases not matched to a gene: 2. Germline CDR1 ENHRY, CDR2 SYGVKD. This CDR3 region has 14 residues. CDR3 in amino acids: CAISDRDRGTEAFF. CDR3 coding DNA: TGTGCCATCAGTGACCGGGACAGGGGGACTGAAGCTTTCTTT.

This clonotype was observed a few times. The rearrangement links TRBV20-1 to TRBJ1-2; D is undetermined. Looked up from germline, CDR1 is DFQATT and CDR2 is SNEGSKA (reference sequence). V shed 3 bases and J shed 4 bases, with 15 bases lying between them. CDR3 size: 14 residues. Written as DNA, the CDR3 is TGCAGTGCTAGTCTTCGGCAGGTTCTCTATGGCTACACCTTC. Translating gives CSASLRQVLYGYTF.

In its sample, this clonotype was seen a few times. The J gene is TRBJ1-2, the V gene TRBV10-3, with a possible D match to TRBD1 (6 bases). The V gene lost 3 bases and the J gene lost 6 bases, with 14 bases spanning the gap. This CDR3 is built from 14 residues. CDR1 is ENHRY, CDR2 SYGVKD, per germline. The CDR3 spells CAISDNRVEDGYTF. CDR3 nucleotides: TGTGCCATCAGTGATAACAGGGTAGAGGATGGCTACACCTTC.

This clonotype was seen only a few times. The chain couples TRBV29-1 to TRBJ2-3; 10 bases are a match to TRBD2. The CDR3 runs 12 residues. V lost 7 bases and J lost 9; bases outside the gene matches: 7. Germline assignment: CDR1 SQVTM and CDR2 ANQGSEA. The CDR3 protein is CSEQRTSGTQYF. The CDR3 DNA follows: TGCAGCGAGCAGAGGACTAGCGGCACGCAGTATTTT.

This clonotype has just a few counts. The chain links TRBV4-2 to TRBJ2-5; D is undetermined. The CDR3 has 14 amino acids. V was pared by 1 base and J by 5 bases, with 11 bases between. Germline CDR1 reads LGHNA; CDR2 reads YNFKEQ. The chain's CDR3 is CASSQVWGEETQYF. In nucleotides, the CDR3 is TGTGCCAGCAGCCAAGTGTGGGGTGAGGAGACCCAGTACTTC.

The chain has TRBV6-6 and TRBJ1-2, with 9 bases lining up with TRBD1. The J segment lost 5 bases and the V segment lost 2 bases, leaving 12 bases of the junction unmatched. Germline V gives CDR1 MNHNY, CDR2 SVGAGI (reference sequence). The CDR3 length is 17 residues. The CDR3 spells CASSYGPNRGPSYGYTF. The CDR3, as DNA: TGTGCCAGCAGTTACGGACCCAACAGGGGGCCCAGTTATGGCTACACCTTC.

DNA for the CDR3: TGCGCCAGCAGCCTCTTTCCGGGTCACGAGACCCAGTACTTC. It yields the protein CASSLFPGHETQYF. The chain is built from TRBV4-1 and TRBJ2-5; D is ambiguous. Germline CDR1 MGHRA, CDR2 YSYEKL. V shed 4 bases and J shed 5 bases, with 14 bases lying between them. The CDR3 spans 14 residues.

The chain uses TRBV18 and TRBJ2-3; possibly TRBD2 for D (6 bases). Germline V lookup: CDR1 KGHSH, CDR2 LQKENI. V lost 3 bases to trimming and J lost 2 bases, with 9 bases between them. This CDR3 spans 14 amino acids. CDR3 nucleotide sequence: TGTGCCAGCTCACCCGCGGGGCACACAGATACGCAGTATTTT. Its protein product is CASSPAGHTDTQYF.

V is TRBV28 and J is TRBJ2-5; 10 positions match TRBD1. TRBJ2-7 explains the end of the DNA better; the J call may be wrong. This CDR3 has 15 amino acids. Germline V CDR1 and CDR2: MDHEN, SYDVKM. As DNA, the CDR3 is TGTGCCAGCAGTTTCCCCGGGACAGGGGTTTACGAGCAGTACTTC. Translating gives CASSFPGTGVYEQYF.

This chain uses TRBV7-9 with TRBJ2-3; 9 bases fit TRBD2. J was trimmed by 4 bases and V by 5 bases; bases with no gene match: 13. Per the germline V gene, CDR1 is SEHNR and CDR2 is FQNEAQ (reference sequence). The CDR3 runs 17 residues. The CDR3 nucleotides read TGTGCCAGCAGCCCGCCGGGAGAGCGGGAGGCCCCAGATACGCAGTATTTT. This sequence encodes CASSPPGEREAPDTQYF.

The chain is built from TRBV11-2 and TRBJ2-1, with 7 positions matching TRBD1. The J segment lost 6 bases and the V segment lost 6 bases, leaving 11 bases of the junction unmatched. The CDR3 covers 15 residues. Germline V gene data show CDR1 as SGHAT and CDR2 as FQNNGV. CDR3 residues: CASRNRDSGPNEQFF. The CDR3 DNA reads as TGTGCCAGCAGGAACCGGGACAGTGGGCCCAATGAGCAGTTCTTC.

This clonotype showed up just a few times. The chain couples TRBV14 to TRBJ2-1, with 7 bases aligning to TRBD2. The germline V gene encodes CDR1 SGHDN and CDR2 FVKESK. V lost 8 bases to trimming and J lost 2 bases; unmatched junction nucleotides: 6. The CDR3 is 14 residues long. The CDR3 loop reads CASRASGTYNEQFF. CDR3 sequence (DNA): TGTGCCAGCCGGGCTAGCGGAACCTACAATGAGCAGTTCTTC.

In this sample, this clonotype turned up once. The chain carries TRBV6-1 and TRBJ2-1; D not resolved. The V end was cut by 8 bases, the J end by 1 base, with 24 bases between. The CDR3 spans 18 residues. Germline loops: CDR1 MNHNS, CDR2 SASEGT. The CDR3 protein is CASFNPKSIVESYNEQFF. CDR3 sequence (DNA): TGTGCCAGCTTTAACCCCAAATCGATAGTGGAGTCCTACAATGAGCAGTTCTTC.

J is TRBJ2-4 and V is TRBV18, with 7 bases aligning to TRBD1. The DNA end lines up better with TRBJ2-7; the J call may be wrong. The germline V gene encodes CDR1 KGHSH and CDR2 LQKENI. The CDR3 length is 15 residues. CDR3 in amino acids: CASSLCERQGCEQYF. CDR3 DNA sequence: TGTGCCAGCTCACTCTGCGAGAGACAGGGTTGCGAGCAGTACTTC.

Worth noting for this clonotype: The junction departs from the called germline gene at one end, perhaps through a read error. This chain uses TRBV15 with TRBJ1-1; 7 bases are shared with TRBD1. The CDR3 loop spans 15 amino acids. Germline lookup yields CDR1 LNHNV and CDR2 YYDKDF (reference sequence). CDR3: CATNRWTRDSEKAFF. For the CDR3, the DNA is TGTGCCACCAACAGATGGACCCGGGACAGTGAGAAAGCTTTCTTT.